The 2 T cell receptor beta chains reported below all come from one sample, sequenced in a study of blood T cell repertoires in COVID-19. Method: immunoSEQ multiplex PCR; TCRdb's copy keeps in-frame clones and lacks some. Among about 140,000 clones, around three quarters were seen once, and the ten largest hold around 13%. Source material: peripheral blood. The receptors here all came from a man aged 80 or over with acute or convalescent COVID-19.

This clone turned up a few times. The chain links TRBV20-1 to TRBJ1-5; D unclear. In germline, CDR1 is DFQATT, CDR2 SNEGSKA (reference sequence). CDR3 length: 10 amino acids. V lost 5 bases, J lost 8 bases, and 7 bases lay in between. The CDR3 here is CSASTEPQHF. The CDR3 DNA reads as TGCAGTGCTTCTACGGAGCCCCAGCATTTT.

J is TRBJ2-7 and V is TRBV6-5; TRBD1 matches at 8 bases. The CDR3 has 12 amino acids. CDR1 is MNHEY, CDR2 SVGAGI, per germline. Trimming removed 9 bases from V and 2 bases from J; junction bases left unmatched: 3. CDR3 protein: CARGTGAYEQYF. DNA for the CDR3: TGTGCCAGAGGGACAGGAGCCTACGAGCAGTACTTC.